Shown below are 23 T cell receptor beta chains from a single sample sequenced in a study of cytomegalovirus exposure and HLA in healthy donors (dated by TCRdb to about 2017). Library preparation employed the immunoSEQ multiplex PCR assay. For the multiplex PCR, a mixture combining 60 forward primers for TCR Vbeta segments and 13 reverse primers for TCR Jbeta segments was used. As stored in TCRdb, this immuneACCESS dataset retains in-frame rearrangements with V and J assigned. A fraction of the clones does not appear; measured against another copy, unresolved V genes explain less than half of the discrepancy, and the remainder lacks a known reason. The sample table records 110,000 to 150,000 clones; around three quarters of these occur just once. The ten largest clones capture under 7.5% of the sample. The sample comprised PBMCs. Receptor source: a man in his forties in good health and CMV-seropositive.

The chain has TRBV15 and TRBJ1-2; TRBD1 agrees at 8 bases. Germline assignment: CDR1 LNHNV and CDR2 YYDKDF (reference sequence). V shed 2 bases, J shed 4 bases, and the junction held 3 bases outside the gene matches. This CDR3 has 14 amino acids. The CDR3 bases are TGTGCCACCAGCAGATCCGGACAGGGCTATGGCTACACCTTC. Its translation: CATSRSGQGYGYTF.

The chain links TRBV9 to TRBJ2-7, with 10 nucleotides matching TRBD1. The CDR3 runs 16 residues. Germline loops: CDR1 SGDLS, CDR2 YYNGEE. V was clipped by 0 bases and J by 2 bases; unmatched bases: 5. CDR3: CASSVEGQGPTYEQYF. For the CDR3, the DNA is TGTGCCAGCAGCGTAGAGGGACAGGGGCCCACCTACGAGCAGTACTTC.

As DNA, the CDR3 is TGTGCCAGCTCCGGGGACAGCATGAACACTGAAGCTTTCTTT. Translated: CASSGDSMNTEAFF. This chain uses TRBV18 with TRBJ1-1, with 7 positions matching TRBD1. Germline CDR1 KGHSH, CDR2 LQKENI. The CDR3 has 14 residues. V lost 6 bases and J lost 0; bases outside the gene matches: 4. The whole variable domain, filled in from reference TRBV18 and TRBJ1-1, reads NAGVMQNPRHLVRRRGQEARLRCSPMKGHSHVYWYRQLPEEGLKFMVYLQKENIIDESGMPKERFSAEFPKEGPSILRIQQVVRGDSAAYFCASSGDSMNTEAFFGQGTRLTVV.

The chain employs TRBV7-9 and TRBJ1-2, with D possibly matching TRBD1 (5 bases). Germline V lookup: CDR1 SEHNR, CDR2 FQNEAQ (reference sequence). V was clipped by 6 bases and J by 2 bases, with 10 bases between them. CDR3 length equals 13 residues. The CDR3 DNA follows: TGTGCCAGCAGGGGGCTTCGAAACTATGGCTACACCTTC. Translation: CASRGLRNYGYTF.

This chain connects TRBV19 to TRBJ2-1; unclear D gene. The length of the CDR3 is 11 residues. V lost 6 bases, J lost 8 bases, and 8 bases lay in between. Per the germline V gene, CDR1 is LNHDA and CDR2 is SQIVND (reference sequence). This CDR3 is CASRVSDEQFF. The CDR3 DNA follows: TGTGCCAGTAGGGTCTCGGATGAGCAGTTCTTC.

The rearrangement joins TRBV18 to TRBJ2-3, with 9 bases matching TRBD1. The V segment lost 2 bases and the J segment 3 bases; nucleotides outside the gene matches: 3. The CDR3 is made up of 15 amino acids. Looked up from germline, CDR1 is KGHSH and CDR2 is LQKENI. The CDR3: CASSPNRGRTDTQYF. The DNA of the CDR3 is TGTGCCAGCTCACCAAACAGGGGGCGTACAGATACGCAGTATTTT.

V usage is TRBV7-2 and J usage is TRBJ2-4; D possibly corresponds to TRBD1 (6 bases). Germline V CDR1 and CDR2: SGHTA, FQGNSA. The CDR3 has 18 residues. Between the trimmed V and J ends, which lost 5 bases and 1 base, there was a span of 21 bases. CDR3 protein: CASSPPIGGDKAKNIQYF. CDR3 nucleotide sequence: TGTGCCAGCAGCCCCCCTATAGGGGGAGACAAGGCCAAAAACATTCAGTACTTC.

The V and J genes are TRBV7-9 and TRBJ2-5, with D perhaps matching TRBD1 (6 bases). Trimming stripped 7 bases from V and 2 bases from J, with 11 bases between. The CDR3 is 13 residues long. Germline V gene data show CDR1 as SEHNR and CDR2 as FQNEAQ (reference sequence). CDR3 nucleotide sequence: TGTGCCAGCACCAAGGGGACACAAGAGACCCAGTACTTC. Amino acids: CASTKGTQETQYF. Using reference TRBV7-9 and TRBJ2-5 for the parts outside the CDR3, the full variable domain is DTGVSQNPRHKITKRGQNVTFRCDPISEHNRLYWYRQTLGQGPEFLTYFQNEAQLEKSRLLSDRFSAERPKGSFSTLEIQRTEQGDSAMYLCASTKGTQETQYFGPGTRLLVL.

This clone was observed a handful of times. This chain joins TRBV27 and TRBJ2-7; tentative D call: TRBD1 (6 bases). Trimming cost V 3 bases and J 6 bases, with 18 bases left between them. The CDR3 has 15 amino acids. Germline CDR1 is MNHEY and CDR2 is SMNVEV (reference sequence). The CDR3 protein is CASSLYRQATGEQYF. CDR3 DNA sequence: TGTGCCAGCAGTTTGTATCGACAGGCCACCGGCGAGCAGTACTTC.

J is TRBJ2-1 and V is TRBV7-6, with 10 bases lining up with TRBD2. Per the germline V gene, CDR1 is SGHVS and CDR2 is FNYEAQ. The CDR3 is made up of 16 amino acids. The J segment lost 4 bases and the V segment lost 4 bases, leaving 7 bases of the junction unmatched. The CDR3 loop is CASSSFSGGGYNEQFF. In DNA, the CDR3 is TGTGCCAGCAGCTCGTTCAGCGGGGGGGGATACAATGAGCAGTTCTTC.

The gene calls are TRBV18 and TRBJ2-7; TRBD2 is a possible D gene (5 bases). The CDR3 has 13 residues. Germline CDR1 KGHSH, CDR2 LQKENI. Trimming took 5 bases from V and 6 from J, leaving 14 bases between them. CDR3 coding DNA: TGTGCCAGCTCAGAGGGCAGTACGTCCGAGCAGTACTTC. Its protein product is CASSEGSTSEQYF.

The V gene is TRBV27, the J gene TRBJ1-2, with 7 bases identical to TRBD1. CDR1 is MNHEY, CDR2 SMNVEV, per germline (reference sequence). V lost 5 bases to trimming and J lost 7 bases; unmatched junction nucleotides: 13. The CDR3 length is 15 residues. CDR3 nucleotides: TGTGCCAGCAGTCGGAATAAACAGGGGACCACTGGCTACACCTTC. Translation: CASSRNKQGTTGYTF.

This rearrangement joins TRBV5-4 to TRBJ2-1; possible D gene TRBD2, 5 bases. The CDR3 is 15 residues long. CDR1 and CDR2 from the germline V gene are SGHNT and YYREEE (reference sequence). The V and J ends lost 0 bases and 7 bases respectively, with 14 bases between them. In DNA, the CDR3 is TGTGCCAGCAGCTTGGGGTCGGGCCGAGGGAATGAGCAGTTCTTC. Translated, it gives CASSLGSGRGNEQFF.

The CDR3 region is CAEGRVGQKLFF. In DNA form, the CDR3 reads TGCGCTGAGGGGAGGGTAGGTCAAAAACTGTTTTTT. This sequence joins TRBV5-1 and TRBJ1-4; D is perhaps TRBD1 (5 bases). The germline V gene encodes CDR1 SGHRS and CDR2 YFSETQ. This CDR3 is built from 12 residues.

The J gene is TRBJ1-5, the V gene TRBV28, with D tentatively TRBD1 (6 bases). Between the trimmed V and J ends, which lost 4 bases and 0 bases, there was a span of 7 bases. Per germline, CDR1 MDHEN and CDR2 SYDVKM. CDR3 size: 14 residues. The CDR3 loop reads CASSSQGSNQPQHF. DNA for the CDR3: TGTGCCAGCAGTTCACAGGGTAGCAATCAGCCCCAGCATTTT.

V gene TRBV15 combines with J gene TRBJ2-5; the match to TRBD1 covers 8 bases. The germline V gene encodes CDR1 LNHNV and CDR2 YYDKDF (reference sequence). With V trimmed by 0 bases and J by 2 bases, 5 bases remained unmatched. This CDR3 has 16 amino acids. The CDR3: CATSRDGQGLQETQYF. DNA of the CDR3: TGTGCCACCAGCAGAGATGGACAGGGTTTGCAAGAGACCCAGTACTTC.

The chain has TRBV7-2 and TRBJ2-7; 7 nucleotides agree with TRBD1. The CDR3 is 13 residues long. J was trimmed by 5 bases and V by 5 bases; bases with no gene match: 6. Germline V gene data show CDR1 as SGHTA and CDR2 as FQGNSA. CDR3 DNA: TGTGCCAGCAGCCCGACAGGGCCCCACGAGCAGTACTTC. Translation: CASSPTGPHEQYF.

V and J are TRBV19 and TRBJ2-7; 13 positions match TRBD2. Unmatched junction bases numbered 5, after V lost 6 bases and J lost 6 bases. The CDR3 has 14 residues. The germline CDR1 and CDR2 sequences are LNHDA and SQIVND (reference sequence). The DNA of the CDR3 is TGTGCCAGTAGCGGACTAGCGGGAGCTCCCGAGCAGTACTTC. Amino acid sequence: CASSGLAGAPEQYF.

The V and J genes are TRBV7-9 and TRBJ2-5, with 7 bases lining up with TRBD2. The CDR3 loop spans 16 amino acids. J gave up 0 bases and V 2 bases, and 6 bases lay outside the gene matches. Per germline, CDR1 SEHNR and CDR2 FQNEAQ (reference sequence). The DNA for the CDR3 is TGTGCCAGCAGCTTAATTTCGGGGGGACACCAAGAGACCCAGTACTTC. The encoded protein is CASSLISGGHQETQYF.

This clone was observed once. Here the CDR3 reads CASSSGGTSTDTQYF. The CDR3 DNA is TGTGCCAGCAGCTCCGGCGGCACAAGCACAGATACGCAGTATTTT. V is TRBV7-9 and J is TRBJ2-3; D gene ambiguous. Trimming pared 4 bases from V and 0 bases from J, leaving 11 bases between. The CDR3 contains 15 residues. Germline V gives CDR1 SEHNR, CDR2 FQNEAQ (reference sequence).

The chain couples TRBV7-9 to TRBJ2-1; 8 bases map to TRBD2. V shed 5 bases and J 5 bases; nucleotides not matched to a gene: 14. The length of the CDR3 is 17 residues. The germline V gene encodes CDR1 SEHNR and CDR2 FQNEAQ (reference sequence). The CDR3 reads CASSSISAGGANNEQFF. Here the CDR3 DNA reads TGTGCCAGCAGCAGTATCTCGGCGGGGGGAGCAAACAATGAGCAGTTCTTC.

CDR3: CASSFMTGVSYEQYF. CDR3 DNA: TGTGCCAGCAGTTTTATGACAGGGGTTTCCTACGAGCAGTACTTC. The chain has TRBV28 and TRBJ2-7; 8 bases fit TRBD1. V trimming: 3 bases; J trimming: 1 base; junction bases outside the gene matches: 5. The CDR3 is 15 residues long. Germline CDR1 reads MDHEN; CDR2 reads SYDVKM.

The V gene is TRBV9, the J gene TRBJ1-5; D unresolved. Germline V gene data show CDR1 as SGDLS and CDR2 as YYNGEE. With 1 base removed from V and 5 bases from J, the gap between germline ends came to 28 bases. The CDR3 extends over 20 amino acids. The chain's CDR3 is CASSVSNPKPYLCSYQPQHF. DNA for the CDR3: TGTGCCAGCAGCGTATCTAACCCTAAACCCTACTTATGTTCCTATCAGCCCCAGCATTTT.